These T cell receptor beta chains were read from a single sample in a study of T cell responses to AZD1222 COVID-19 vaccine. TCRdb keeps only in-frame clones here, not all; method: immunoSEQ multiplex PCR. The table shows some 280,000 clones, with around 93% occurring only once. The specimen comprised peripheral blood, sampled 28 days after the second AZD1222 dose. The receptors derive from an adult who received the AZD1222 COVID-19 vaccine. CDR3s include the opening cysteine and the closing phenylalanine or tryptophan. A D gene is named only where the DNA matches it firmly. Size values are once, few and many counts, or a class for expanded clones, and some rows have none.

cdr3_aa cdr3_nt j_call d_call clone_size cdr3_length v_call
CASGLAGGSGTGELFF TGTGCCAGCGGACTAGCGGGAGGGTCGGGCACCGGGGAGCTGTTTTTT TRBJ2-2 TRBD2 . 16 TRBV7-9
CASSFSDSGANVLTF TGCGCCAGCAGCTTTAGCGACTCGGGGGCCAACGTCCTGACTTTC TRBJ2-6 . . 15 TRBV5-1
CASTTPRRRGGLYEQYF TGTGCCAGCACTACACCGCGGAGGCGGGGGGGCCTCTACGAGCAGTACTTC TRBJ2-7 TRBD2 once 17 TRBV2
CASSAQGGSSYGYTF TGTGCCAGCAGTGCCCAGGGGGGTAGTAGCTATGGCTACACCTTC TRBJ1-2 TRBD1 . 15 TRBV6-4
CASLAFEGGRYEQYF TGTGCCAGCCTAGCTTTCGAGGGCGGCCGCTACGAGCAGTACTTC TRBJ2-7 . . 15 TRBV27
CATSRDREGNTIYF TGTGCCACCAGCAGAGACAGGGAGGGGAACACCATATATTTT TRBJ1-3 . once 14 TRBV15
CASSPLGGSGANVLTF TGTGCCAGCAGCCCCCTGGGGGGGTCCGGGGCCAACGTCCTGACTTTC TRBJ2-6 TRBD2 . 16 TRBV7-8
CASSERGELFF TGTGCCAGCAGTGAGCGGGGCGAGCTGTTTTTT TRBJ2-2 TRBD2 . 11 TRBV27
CASSYRLVYEQYF TGTGCCAGCAGTTATCGACTAGTCTACGAGCAGTACTTC TRBJ2-7 . . 13 TRBV7-8
CASSPGVGAGTGELFF TGTGCCAGCAGCCCAGGAGTCGGGGCGGGCACCGGGGAGCTGTTTTTT TRBJ2-2 . . 16 TRBV11-3
CSAAQGKAFF TGCAGTGCAGCACAGGGAAAGGCTTTCTTT TRBJ1-1 . . 10 TRBV20-1
CASRLAGGSYNEQFF TGTGCCAGCAGGCTAGCGGGAGGGTCCTACAATGAGCAGTTCTTC TRBJ2-1 TRBD2 . 15 TRBV7-9
CASSFRDRRGNSPLHF TGTGCCAGCAGCTTTCGGGACAGGCGGGGTAATTCACCCCTCCACTTT TRBJ1-6 TRBD1 . 16 TRBV11-1
CASSRAGGAGETQYF TGTGCCAGCAGCCGGGCAGGGGGCGCTGGGGAGACCCAGTACTTC TRBJ2-5 TRBD1 . 15 TRBV3-1/TRBV3-2
CASSIRTASEAFF TGTGCCAGTAGTATACGGACGGCATCTGAAGCTTTCTTT TRBJ1-1 . . 13 TRBV19
CASSWDRGGSPLHF TGTGCCAGCAGCTGGGACAGGGGGGGCTCACCCCTCCACTTT TRBJ1-6 TRBD1 once 14 TRBV7-9
CASSQQGHSFF TGTGCCAGCAGCCAACAGGGACATTCGTTCTTC TRBJ2-1 . . 11 TRBV12-3/TRBV12-4
CASSAGSYNSPLHF TGTGCCAGCTCCGCCGGATCCTATAATTCACCCCTCCACTTT TRBJ1-6 . . 14 TRBV18
CASSGSGTSMLNEQFF TGTGCCAGCAGCGGCTCCGGGACTAGTATGTTGAATGAGCAGTTCTTC TRBJ2-1 TRBD2 . 16 TRBV9
CASRRDRGTGYEQYF TGTGCCAGCAGACGAGACAGGGGCACGGGCTACGAGCAGTACTTC TRBJ2-7 TRBD1 . 15 TRBV27
CASSQDGGRGYGYTF TGCGCCAGCAGCCAAGACGGCGGCAGAGGCTATGGCTACACCTTC TRBJ1-2 . . 15 TRBV4-3
CASSPNGVVEAFF TGTGCCAGCAGTCCTAATGGGGTTGTTGAAGCTTTCTTT TRBJ1-1 . . 13 TRBV28
CASSQGVVGHFPEQFF TGTGCCAGCAGCCAAGGAGTAGTGGGACACTTCCCTGAGCAGTTCTTC TRBJ2-1 . . 16 TRBV3-1/TRBV3-2
CASSSGSPFYNEQFF TGTGCCAGCAGCTCCGGGTCCCCCTTCTACAATGAGCAGTTCTTC TRBJ2-1 . once 15 TRBV7-2